The 12 T cell receptor beta chains presented below share a single source sample, sequenced in a study of PD-1 and CTLA-4 blockade in melanoma. Profiled with immunoSEQ multiplex PCR; TCRdb holds only in-frame clones, not every one. The sample holds 28,000 or so clones; around 90% are singletons and the top ten take 7% to 9.5%. The source was CD8+ T cells from peripheral blood, collected from a patient given anti-PD-1 treatment. These receptor sequences come from a human donor with melanoma.

This chain joins TRBV11-1 and TRBJ2-7, with 7 positions matching TRBD1. V was clipped by 4 bases and J by 2 bases; unmatched bases: 5. This CDR3 comprises 14 residues. Germline lookup yields CDR1 SGHAT and CDR2 FQDESV (reference sequence). Here the CDR3 reads CASSSGTGAYEQYF. Written as DNA, the CDR3 is TGTGCCAGCAGCTCAGGTACAGGGGCCTACGAGCAGTACTTC.

The genes are TRBV28 and TRBJ1-2, with TRBD1 matching over 8 bases. The ends lost 1 base at V and 1 base at J; junction bases unmatched: 5. Per the germline V gene, CDR1 is MDHEN and CDR2 is SYDVKM. This CDR3 spans 16 amino acids. The CDR3 loop is CASSLSPRGRNYGYTF. The CDR3 DNA is TGTGCCAGCAGTTTATCTCCCAGGGGGCGTAACTATGGCTACACCTTC.

This clone was detected a few times. This sequence joins TRBV12-2 and TRBJ2-7. TRBV12-2 is recorded as a pseudogene. The CDR3 is made up of 12 amino acids. CDR3 sequence (DNA): TGTGCAAGTCTCATTGGAAGGAACGAGCAGTACTTC. It specifies CASLIGRNEQYF.

The chain couples TRBV15 to TRBJ1-1, with unresolved D. Trimming stripped 1 base from V and 5 bases from J, with 11 bases between. Germline CDR1 is LNHNV and CDR2 is YYDKDF (reference sequence). The CDR3 loop spans 14 amino acids. This CDR3 is CATSRGGGGTEAFF. CDR3 DNA sequence: TGTGCCACCAGCAGAGGGGGAGGTGGAACTGAAGCTTTCTTT.

The chain joins TRBV4-1 to TRBJ1-1, with D perhaps matching TRBD1 (6 bases). CDR3 length equals 15 residues. Trimming took 0 bases from V and 3 from J, leaving 11 bases between them. CDR1 MGHRA and CDR2 YSYEKL come from the germline V gene. CDR3 bases: TGCGCCAGCAGCCAAGATAGGGGGGACTACACTGAAGCTTTCTTT. It translates to CASSQDRGDYTEAFF.

The chain uses TRBV6-1 and TRBJ1-6, with D perhaps TRBD1 (6 bases). The V and J ends lost 4 bases and 2 bases respectively, with 12 bases between them. Per germline, CDR1 MNHNS and CDR2 SASEGT. The length of the CDR3 is 16 residues. DNA of the CDR3: TGTGCCAGCAGTGCTCCAGGGGAAACCTATAATTCACCCCTCCACTTT. Protein sequence: CASSAPGETYNSPLHF.

The sample holds one count of this clone. The V call is TRBV5-6, the J call TRBJ2-2; no clear D. The CDR3 sequence is 13 residues long. Germline loops: CDR1 SGHDT, CDR2 YYEEEE. V was cut by 4 bases and J by 6 bases, with 10 bases left in between. The CDR3 bases are TGTGCCAGCAGCCTCGGATCGGCCGGGGAGCTGTTTTTT. It yields the protein CASSLGSAGELFF.

The chain couples TRBV24-1 to TRBJ2-2; perhaps TRBD2 as D (6 bases). Trimming cost V 3 bases and J 1 base, with 14 bases left between them. Germline-derived CDR1 and CDR2 are KGHDR and SFDVKD. This CDR3 contains 17 residues. CDR3 DNA sequence: TGTGCCACCAGTGATCGGCGGGACGAACAGAACACCGGGGAGCTGTTTTTT. Translating gives CATSDRRDEQNTGELFF.

This clone came up once. The chain is built from TRBV27 and TRBJ2-1; 7 bases fit TRBD1. The V gene end was trimmed by 8 bases and the J gene end by 3 bases; junction bases not matched to a gene: 4. Per the germline V gene, CDR1 is MNHEY and CDR2 is SMNVEV (reference sequence). This CDR3 is 13 amino acids long. CDR3 nucleotides: TGTGCCAGCCGCCCAGGGGGCTACAATGAGCAGTTCTTC. Translated: CASRPGGYNEQFF.

The gene calls are TRBV5-6 and TRBJ2-7; D may be TRBD1 (5 bases). Germline V gene lookup returns CDR1 SGHDT and CDR2 YYEEEE. V lost 6 bases, J lost 5 bases, and 18 bases lay in between. CDR3 size: 14 residues. The CDR3 DNA reads as TGTGCCAGCACCCGTACAGGAAAAGGGGACGAGCAGTACTTC. As protein: CASTRTGKGDEQYF. The whole variable domain, remainder taken from reference TRBV5-6 and TRBJ2-7, is DAGVTQSPTHLIKTRGQQVTLRCSPKSGHDTVSWYQQALGQGPQFIFQYYEEEERQRGNFPDRFSGHQFPNYSSELNVNALLLGDSALYLCASTRTGKGDEQYFGPGTRLTVT.

This clone counts as large. The chain joins TRBV27 to TRBJ1-5; 12 bases match TRBD1. CDR1 is MNHEY and CDR2 is SMNVEV in the germline V gene (reference sequence). The CDR3 is 16 residues long. The V and J ends lost 2 bases and 5 bases, in that order; junction bases with no gene match: 4. The CDR3 protein is CASSLVGQGADQPQHF. CDR3 coding DNA: TGTGCCAGCAGTTTAGTGGGACAGGGGGCGGATCAGCCCCAGCATTTT.

This chain uses TRBV15 with TRBJ2-2; D is unclear. V was clipped by 5 bases and J by 4 bases, with 11 bases between them. Germline values: CDR1 LNHNV, CDR2 YYDKDF (reference sequence). The CDR3 has 14 amino acids. The CDR3 loop is CATSASTFTGELFF. Here the CDR3 DNA reads TGTGCCACCAGCGCATCGACATTCACCGGGGAGCTGTTTTTT.